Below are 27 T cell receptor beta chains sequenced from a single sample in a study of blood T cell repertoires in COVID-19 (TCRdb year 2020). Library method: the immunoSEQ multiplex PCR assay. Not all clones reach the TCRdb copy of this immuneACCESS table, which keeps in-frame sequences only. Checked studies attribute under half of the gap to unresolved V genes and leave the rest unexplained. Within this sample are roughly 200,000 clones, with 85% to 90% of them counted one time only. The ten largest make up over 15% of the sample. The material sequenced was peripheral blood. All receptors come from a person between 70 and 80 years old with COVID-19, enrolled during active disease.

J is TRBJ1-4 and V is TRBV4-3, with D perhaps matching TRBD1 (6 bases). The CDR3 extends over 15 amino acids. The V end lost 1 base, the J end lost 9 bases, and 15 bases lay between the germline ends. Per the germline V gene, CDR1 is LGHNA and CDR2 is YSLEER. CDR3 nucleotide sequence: TGCGCCAGCAGCCAAGGGGGAGGGGGGCCCAAAAAACTGTTTTTT. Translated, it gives CASSQGGGGPKKLFF.

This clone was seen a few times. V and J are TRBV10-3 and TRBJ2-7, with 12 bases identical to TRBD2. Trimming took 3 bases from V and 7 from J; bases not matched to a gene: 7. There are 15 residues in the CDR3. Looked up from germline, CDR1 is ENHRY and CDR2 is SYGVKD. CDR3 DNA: TGTGCCATCAGTGACGGACTAGCGGGGCGCGGGGAGCAGTACTTC. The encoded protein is CAISDGLAGRGEQYF.

The DNA of the CDR3 is TGTGCCAGCAAAGCGGGGAGCTCCTACGAGCAGTACTTC. Protein sequence: CASKAGSSYEQYF. The chain combines TRBV18 with TRBJ2-7; 7 bases map to TRBD2. The CDR3 loop spans 13 amino acids. V was clipped by 8 bases and J by 0 bases; unmatched bases: 4. Per the germline V gene, CDR1 is KGHSH and CDR2 is LQKENI.

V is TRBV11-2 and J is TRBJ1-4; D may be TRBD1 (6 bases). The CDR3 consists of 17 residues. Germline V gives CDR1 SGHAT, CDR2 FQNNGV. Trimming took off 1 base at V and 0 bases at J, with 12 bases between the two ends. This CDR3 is CASSLVTGSATNEKLFF. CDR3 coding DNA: TGTGCCAGCAGCTTAGTTACAGGGAGTGCAACTAATGAAAAACTGTTTTTT.

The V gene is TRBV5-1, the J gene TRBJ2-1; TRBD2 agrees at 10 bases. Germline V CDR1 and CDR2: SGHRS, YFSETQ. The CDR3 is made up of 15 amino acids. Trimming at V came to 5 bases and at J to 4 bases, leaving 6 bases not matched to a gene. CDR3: CASSPELAGYNEQFF. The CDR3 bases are TGCGCCAGCAGTCCGGAACTAGCGGGGTACAATGAGCAGTTCTTC.

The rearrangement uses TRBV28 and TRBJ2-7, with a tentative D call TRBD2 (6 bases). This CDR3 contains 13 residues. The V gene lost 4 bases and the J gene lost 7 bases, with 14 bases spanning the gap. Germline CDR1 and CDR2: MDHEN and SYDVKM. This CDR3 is CASSSGWDSEQYF. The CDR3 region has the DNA TGTGCCAGCAGTTCAGGGTGGGACTCAGAGCAGTACTTC.

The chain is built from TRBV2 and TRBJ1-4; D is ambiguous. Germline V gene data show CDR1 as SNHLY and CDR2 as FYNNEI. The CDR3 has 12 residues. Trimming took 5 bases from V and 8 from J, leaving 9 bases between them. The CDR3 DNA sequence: TGTGCCAGCAGTCTGAGGTTCGAAAAACTGTTTTTT. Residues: CASSLRFEKLFF.

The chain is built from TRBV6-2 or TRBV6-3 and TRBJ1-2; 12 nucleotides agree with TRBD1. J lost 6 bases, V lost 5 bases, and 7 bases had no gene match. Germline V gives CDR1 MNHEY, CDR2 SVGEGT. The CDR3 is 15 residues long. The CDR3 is CASSTPGQGANGYTF. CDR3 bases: TGTGCCAGCAGTACCCCGGGACAGGGGGCGAATGGCTACACCTTC.

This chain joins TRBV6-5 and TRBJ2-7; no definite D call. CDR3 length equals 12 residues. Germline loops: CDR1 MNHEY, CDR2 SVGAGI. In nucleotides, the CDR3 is TGTGCATCAGGTCACAGCTACTACGAGCAGTACTTC. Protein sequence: CASGHSYYEQYF.

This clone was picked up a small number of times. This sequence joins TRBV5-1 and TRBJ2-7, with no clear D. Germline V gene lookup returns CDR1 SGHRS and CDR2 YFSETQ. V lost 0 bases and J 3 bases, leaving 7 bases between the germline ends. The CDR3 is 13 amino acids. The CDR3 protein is CASSLAVNYEQYF. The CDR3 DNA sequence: TGCGCCAGCAGCTTGGCGGTGAACTACGAGCAGTACTTC.

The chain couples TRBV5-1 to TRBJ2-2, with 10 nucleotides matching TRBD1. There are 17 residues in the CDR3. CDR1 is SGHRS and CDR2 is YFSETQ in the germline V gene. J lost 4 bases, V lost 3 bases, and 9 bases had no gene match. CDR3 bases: TGCGCCAGCAGCTGGAGGGACAGGGGCACTGGCACCGGGGAGCTGTTTTTT. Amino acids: CASSWRDRGTGTGELFF.

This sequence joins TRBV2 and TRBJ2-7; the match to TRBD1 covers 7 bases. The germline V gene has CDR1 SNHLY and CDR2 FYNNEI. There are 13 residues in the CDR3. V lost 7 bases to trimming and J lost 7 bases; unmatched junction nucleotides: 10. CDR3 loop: CASMDRRPGEQYF. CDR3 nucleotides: TGTGCCAGCATGGACAGGCGCCCCGGGGAGCAGTACTTC.

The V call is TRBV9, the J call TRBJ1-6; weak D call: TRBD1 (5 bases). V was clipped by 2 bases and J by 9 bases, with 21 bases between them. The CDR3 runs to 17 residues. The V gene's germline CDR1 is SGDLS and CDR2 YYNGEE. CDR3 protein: CASSVLGDTGSGSPLHF. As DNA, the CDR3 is TGTGCCAGCAGCGTTTTGGGTGACACAGGCTCCGGTTCACCCCTCCACTTT.

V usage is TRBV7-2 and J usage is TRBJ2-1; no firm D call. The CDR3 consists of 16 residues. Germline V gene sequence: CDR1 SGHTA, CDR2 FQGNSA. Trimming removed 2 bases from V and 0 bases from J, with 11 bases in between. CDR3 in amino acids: CASSLSAMSSYNEQFF. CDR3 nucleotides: TGTGCCAGCAGCTTATCCGCGATGAGCTCCTACAATGAGCAGTTCTTC.

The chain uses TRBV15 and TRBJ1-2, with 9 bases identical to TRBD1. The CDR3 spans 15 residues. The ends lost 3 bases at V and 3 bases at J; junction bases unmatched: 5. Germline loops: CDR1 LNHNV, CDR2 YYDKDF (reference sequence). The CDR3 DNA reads TGTGCCACCAGCAGCCTGACAGGGGGATACTATGGCTACACCTTC. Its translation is CATSSLTGGYYGYTF.

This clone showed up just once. CDR3 in DNA: TGTGCCAGCAGCTTAGGCGGCGGTAGCGGGAGGTTCGAGCAGTACTTC. It translates to CASSLGGGSGRFEQYF. The rearrangement links TRBV7-2 to TRBJ2-7; 10 bases map to TRBD2. This CDR3 is 16 amino acids long. Germline trimming cut 1 base from V and 6 bases from J; bases unmatched to any gene: 9. Per germline, CDR1 SGHTA and CDR2 FQGNSA.

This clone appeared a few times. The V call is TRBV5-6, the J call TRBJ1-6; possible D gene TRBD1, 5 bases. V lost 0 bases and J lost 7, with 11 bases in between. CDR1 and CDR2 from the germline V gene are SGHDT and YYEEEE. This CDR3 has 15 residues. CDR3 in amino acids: CASSLGWWGNSPLHF. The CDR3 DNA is TGTGCCAGCAGCTTGGGTTGGTGGGGCAATTCACCCCTCCACTTT.

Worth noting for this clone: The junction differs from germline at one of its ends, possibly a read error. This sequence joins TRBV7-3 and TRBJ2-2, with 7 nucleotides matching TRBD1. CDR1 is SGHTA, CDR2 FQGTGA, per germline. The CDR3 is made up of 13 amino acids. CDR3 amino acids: CASSVTGAGELFF. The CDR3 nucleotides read TGTGCCAGCAGCGTAACAGGGGCCGGGGAGCTGTTTTTT.

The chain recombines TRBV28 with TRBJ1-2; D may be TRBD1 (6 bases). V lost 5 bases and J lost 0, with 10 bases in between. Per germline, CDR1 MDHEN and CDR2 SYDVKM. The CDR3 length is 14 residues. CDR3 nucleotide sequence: TGTGCCAGCAGTCAACAGGGACCTAACTATGGCTACACCTTC. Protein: CASSQQGPNYGYTF.

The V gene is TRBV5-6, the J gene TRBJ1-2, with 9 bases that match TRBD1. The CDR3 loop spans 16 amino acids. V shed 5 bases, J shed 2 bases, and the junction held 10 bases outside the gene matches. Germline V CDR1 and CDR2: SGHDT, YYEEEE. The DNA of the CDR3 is TGTGCCAGCAGTCCTCCCGGGACAGGGTCCAACTATGGCTACACCTTC. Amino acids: CASSPPGTGSNYGYTF.

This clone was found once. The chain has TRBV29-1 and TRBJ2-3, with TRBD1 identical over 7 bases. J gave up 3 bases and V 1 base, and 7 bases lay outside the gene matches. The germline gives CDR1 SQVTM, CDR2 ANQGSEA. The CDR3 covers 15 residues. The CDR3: CSVEGQGRGTDTQYF. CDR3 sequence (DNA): TGCAGCGTTGAAGGACAGGGAAGGGGAACAGATACGCAGTATTTT.

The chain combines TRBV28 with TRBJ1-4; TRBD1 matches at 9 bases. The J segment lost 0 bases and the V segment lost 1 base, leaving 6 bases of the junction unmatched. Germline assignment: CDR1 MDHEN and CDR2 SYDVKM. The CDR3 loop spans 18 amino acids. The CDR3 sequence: CASSLSTGQGATNEKLFF. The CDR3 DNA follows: TGTGCCAGCAGTTTATCAACGGGACAGGGCGCAACTAATGAAAAACTGTTTTTT.

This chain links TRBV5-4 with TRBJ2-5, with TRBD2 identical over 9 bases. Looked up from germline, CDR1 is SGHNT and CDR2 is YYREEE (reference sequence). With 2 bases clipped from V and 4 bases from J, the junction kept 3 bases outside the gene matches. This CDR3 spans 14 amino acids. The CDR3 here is CASSFGGGAETQYF. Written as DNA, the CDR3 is TGTGCCAGCAGCTTCGGCGGGGGGGCAGAGACCCAGTACTTC. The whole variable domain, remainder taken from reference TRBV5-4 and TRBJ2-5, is ETGVTQSPTHLIKTRGQQVTLRCSSQSGHNTVSWYQQALGQGPQFIFQYYREEENGRGNFPPRFSGLQFPNYSSELNVNALELDDSALYLCASSFGGGAETQYFGPGTRLLVL.

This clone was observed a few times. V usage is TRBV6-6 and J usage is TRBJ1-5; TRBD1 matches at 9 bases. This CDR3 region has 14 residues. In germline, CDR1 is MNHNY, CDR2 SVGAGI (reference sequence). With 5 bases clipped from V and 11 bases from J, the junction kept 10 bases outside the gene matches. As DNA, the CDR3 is TGTGCCAGCAGTCGGGACAGGGTCCTTGTGGCCCAGCATTTT. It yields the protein CASSRDRVLVAQHF.

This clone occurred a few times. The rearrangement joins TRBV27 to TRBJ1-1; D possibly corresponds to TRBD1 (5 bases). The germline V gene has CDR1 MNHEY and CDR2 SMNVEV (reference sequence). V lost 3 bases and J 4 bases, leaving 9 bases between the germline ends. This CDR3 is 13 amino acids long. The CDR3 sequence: CASSFGGVTEAFF. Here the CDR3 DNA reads TGTGCCAGCAGTTTTGGGGGGGTCACTGAAGCTTTCTTT.

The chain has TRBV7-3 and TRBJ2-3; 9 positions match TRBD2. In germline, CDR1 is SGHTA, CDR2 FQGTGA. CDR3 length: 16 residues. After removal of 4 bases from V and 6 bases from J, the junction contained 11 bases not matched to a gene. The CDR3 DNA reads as TGTGCCAGCAGCTCGAGCCACGGACTAGCGTCGGATACGCAGTATTTT. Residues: CASSSSHGLASDTQYF.

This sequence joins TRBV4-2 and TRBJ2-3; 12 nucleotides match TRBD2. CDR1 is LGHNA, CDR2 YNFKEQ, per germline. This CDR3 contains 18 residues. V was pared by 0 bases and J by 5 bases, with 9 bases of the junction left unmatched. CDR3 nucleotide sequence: TGTGCCAGCAGCCAAGAAGTGGCTAGCGGGAGGGCCCAAGATACGCAGTATTTT. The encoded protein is CASSQEVASGRAQDTQYF.